This T cell receptor (beta chain) was recovered during a study of control samples from healthy donors and cancer patients. Per germline, CDR1 LNHDA and CDR2 SQIVND (reference sequence). J gave up 6 bases and V 7 bases, and 5 bases lay outside the gene matches. The CDR3 consists of 15 residues. Profiling relied on immunoSEQ multiplex PCR, and the TCRdb table lists in-frame clones only, not all of them. The table includes 110,000 to 150,000 clones, 94% detected once. V is TRBV19 and J is TRBJ1-6, with 11 bases identical to TRBD1. The origin of this receptor is a man in his forties in good health. Source material: blood. DNA for the CDR3: TGTGCCAGTAAATCAGGACAGGGGGCTAATTCACCCCTCCACTTT. Protein: CASKSGQGANSPLHF.